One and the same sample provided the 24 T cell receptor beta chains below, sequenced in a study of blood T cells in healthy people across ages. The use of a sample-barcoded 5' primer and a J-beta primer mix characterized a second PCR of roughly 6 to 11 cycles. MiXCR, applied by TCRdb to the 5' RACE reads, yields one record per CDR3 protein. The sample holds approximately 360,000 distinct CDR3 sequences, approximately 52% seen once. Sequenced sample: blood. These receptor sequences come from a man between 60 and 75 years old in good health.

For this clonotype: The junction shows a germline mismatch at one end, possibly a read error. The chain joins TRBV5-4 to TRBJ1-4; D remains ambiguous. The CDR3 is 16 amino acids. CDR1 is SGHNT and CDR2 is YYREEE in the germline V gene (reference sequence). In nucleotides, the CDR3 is TGTGCCTGCAGCTTGGGATCGGGTGCAACTAATGAAAAACTGTTTTTT. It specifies CACSLGSGATNEKLFF.

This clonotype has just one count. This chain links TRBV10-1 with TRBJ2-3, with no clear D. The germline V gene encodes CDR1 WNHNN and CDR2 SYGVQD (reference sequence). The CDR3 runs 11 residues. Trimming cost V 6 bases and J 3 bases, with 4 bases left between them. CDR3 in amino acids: CASRGTDTQYF. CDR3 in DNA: TGCGCCAGCAGGGGTACAGATACGCAGTATTTT.

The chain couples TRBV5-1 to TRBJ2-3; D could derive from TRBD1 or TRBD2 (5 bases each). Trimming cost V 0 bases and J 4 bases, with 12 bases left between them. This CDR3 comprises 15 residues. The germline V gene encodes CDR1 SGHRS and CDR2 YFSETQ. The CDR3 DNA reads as TGCGCCAGCAGCTTGGTGGCAGGGACGGCAGATACGCAGTATTTT. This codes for CASSLVAGTADTQYF.

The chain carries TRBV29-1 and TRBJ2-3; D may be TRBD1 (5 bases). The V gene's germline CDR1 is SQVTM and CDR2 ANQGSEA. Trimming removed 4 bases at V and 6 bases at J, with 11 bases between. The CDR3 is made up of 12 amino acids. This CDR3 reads CSVGQSEDTQYF. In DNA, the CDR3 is TGCAGCGTTGGACAGTCAGAGGATACGCAGTATTTT.

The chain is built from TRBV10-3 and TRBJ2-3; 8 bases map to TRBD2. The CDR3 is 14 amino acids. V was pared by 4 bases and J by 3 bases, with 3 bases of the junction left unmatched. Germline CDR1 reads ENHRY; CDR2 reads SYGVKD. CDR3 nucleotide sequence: TGTGCCATCAGTGGAGCGGGAGCAACAGATACGCAGTATTTT. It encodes CAISGAGATDTQYF.

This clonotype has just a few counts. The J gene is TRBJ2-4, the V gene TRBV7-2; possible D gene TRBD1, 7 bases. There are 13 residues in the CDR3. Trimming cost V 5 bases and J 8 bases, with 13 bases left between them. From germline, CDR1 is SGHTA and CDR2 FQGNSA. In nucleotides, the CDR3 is TGTGCCAGCAGCGTAGGCAGGGGGGACATTCAGTACTTC. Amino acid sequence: CASSVGRGDIQYF.

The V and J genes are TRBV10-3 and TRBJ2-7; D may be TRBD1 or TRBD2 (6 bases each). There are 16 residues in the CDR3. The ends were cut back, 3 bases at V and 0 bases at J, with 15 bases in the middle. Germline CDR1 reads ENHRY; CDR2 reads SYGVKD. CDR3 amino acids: CAISDPPGARSYEQYF. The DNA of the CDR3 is TGTGCCATCAGTGATCCTCCGGGGGCGCGCTCCTACGAGCAGTACTTC.

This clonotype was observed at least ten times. Written as DNA, the CDR3 is TGTGCCAGCAGTTTAGGGCAGCCTCCCTACGAGCAGTACTTC. It specifies CASSLGQPPYEQYF. This chain connects TRBV28 to TRBJ2-7; D gene uncertain. Germline V gene lookup returns CDR1 MDHEN and CDR2 SYDVKM. The V end was cut by 2 bases, the J end by 2 bases, with 10 bases between. CDR3 length: 14 residues.

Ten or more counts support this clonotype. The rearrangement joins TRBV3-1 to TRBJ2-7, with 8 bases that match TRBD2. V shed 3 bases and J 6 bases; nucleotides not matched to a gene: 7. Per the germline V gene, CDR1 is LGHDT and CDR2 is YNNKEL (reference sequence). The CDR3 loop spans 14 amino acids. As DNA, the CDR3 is TGTGCCAGCAGCCAGTCCCCGGGGGGGACCGAGCAGTACTTC. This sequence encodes CASSQSPGGTEQYF.

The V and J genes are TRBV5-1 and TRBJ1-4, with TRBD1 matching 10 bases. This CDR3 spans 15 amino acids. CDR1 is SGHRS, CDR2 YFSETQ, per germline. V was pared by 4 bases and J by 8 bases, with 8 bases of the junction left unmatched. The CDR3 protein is CASSVRTGGGEKLFF. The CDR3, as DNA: TGCGCCAGCAGCGTAAGGACAGGGGGGGGCGAAAAACTGTTTTTT.

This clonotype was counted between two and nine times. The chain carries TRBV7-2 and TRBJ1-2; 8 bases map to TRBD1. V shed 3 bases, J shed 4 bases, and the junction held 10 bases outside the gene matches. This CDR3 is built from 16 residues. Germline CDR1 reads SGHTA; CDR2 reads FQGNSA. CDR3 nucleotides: TGTGCCAGCAGCTTGGCCGGTGGACAGGGAGTCTATGGCTACACCTTC. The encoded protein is CASSLAGGQGVYGYTF.

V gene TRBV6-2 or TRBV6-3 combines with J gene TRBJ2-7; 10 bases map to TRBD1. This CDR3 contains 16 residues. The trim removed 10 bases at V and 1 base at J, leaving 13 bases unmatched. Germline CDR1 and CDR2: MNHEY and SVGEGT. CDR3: CATYPSPGQGSYEQYF. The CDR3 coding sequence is TGTGCCACCTACCCATCCCCGGGACAGGGGTCCTACGAGCAGTACTTC.

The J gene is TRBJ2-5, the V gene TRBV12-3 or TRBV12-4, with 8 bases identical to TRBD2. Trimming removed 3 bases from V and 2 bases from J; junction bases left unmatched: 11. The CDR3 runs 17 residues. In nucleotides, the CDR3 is TGTGCCAGCAGTTTTAGGGGGGACGGGGGGGTGCAAGAGACCCAGTACTTC. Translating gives CASSFRGDGGVQETQYF.

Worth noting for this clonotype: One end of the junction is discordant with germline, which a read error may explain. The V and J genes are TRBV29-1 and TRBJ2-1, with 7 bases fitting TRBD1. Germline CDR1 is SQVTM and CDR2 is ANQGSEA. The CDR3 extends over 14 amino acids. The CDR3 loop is CSVGQDSSYNERFF. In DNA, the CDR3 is TGCAGCGTAGGACAGGACAGCTCCTACAATGAGCGGTTCTTC.

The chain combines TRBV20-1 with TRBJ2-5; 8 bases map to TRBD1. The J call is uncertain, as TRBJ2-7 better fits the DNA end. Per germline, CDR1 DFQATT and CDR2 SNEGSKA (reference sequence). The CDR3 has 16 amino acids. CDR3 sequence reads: CSASITGGRGTYEQYF. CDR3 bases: TGCAGTGCTAGTATTACAGGGGGACGCGGTACCTACGAGCAGTACTTC.

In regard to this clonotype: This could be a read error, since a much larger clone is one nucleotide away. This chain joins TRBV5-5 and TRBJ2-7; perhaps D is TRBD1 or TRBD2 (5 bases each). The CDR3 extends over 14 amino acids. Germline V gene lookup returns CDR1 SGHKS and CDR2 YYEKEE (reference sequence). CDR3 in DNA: TGTGCCAGCAGGCTCCTCCAGGGACCCTACGAGCGGTACTTC. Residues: CASRLLQGPYERYF.

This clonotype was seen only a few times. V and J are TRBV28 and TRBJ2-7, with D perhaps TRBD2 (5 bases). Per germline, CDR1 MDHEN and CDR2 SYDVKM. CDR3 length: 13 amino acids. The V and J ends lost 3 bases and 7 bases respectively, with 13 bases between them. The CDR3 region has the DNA TGTGCCAGCAGTTTGGGCCTTGGAGGTGAGCAGTACTTC. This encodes CASSLGLGGEQYF.

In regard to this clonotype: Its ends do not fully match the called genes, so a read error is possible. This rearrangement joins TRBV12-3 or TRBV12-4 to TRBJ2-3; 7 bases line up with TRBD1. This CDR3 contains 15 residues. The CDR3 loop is CAGRVSRGNADTQYF. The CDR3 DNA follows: TGTGCCGGCAGGGTTAGCAGGGGGAATGCAGATACGCAGTATTTT.

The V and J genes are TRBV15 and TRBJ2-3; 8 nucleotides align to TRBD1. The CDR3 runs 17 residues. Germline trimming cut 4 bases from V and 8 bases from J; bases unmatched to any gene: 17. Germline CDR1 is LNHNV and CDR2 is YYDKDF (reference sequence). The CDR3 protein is CATSTLDRAIHKVTQYF. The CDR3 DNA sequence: TGTGCCACCAGCACACTGGACAGGGCCATACACAAAGTTACGCAGTATTTT.

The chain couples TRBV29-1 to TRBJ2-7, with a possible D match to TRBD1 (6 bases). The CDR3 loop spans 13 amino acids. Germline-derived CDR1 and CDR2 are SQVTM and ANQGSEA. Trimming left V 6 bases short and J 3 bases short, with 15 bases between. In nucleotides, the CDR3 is TGCAGCGTCGGACTCGTACAGGGCTACGAGCAGTACTTC. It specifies CSVGLVQGYEQYF.

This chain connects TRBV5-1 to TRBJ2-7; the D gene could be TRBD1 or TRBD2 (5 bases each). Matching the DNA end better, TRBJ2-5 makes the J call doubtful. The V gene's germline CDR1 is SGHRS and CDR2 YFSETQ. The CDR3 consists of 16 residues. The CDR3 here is CASSLGDLSNGETQYF. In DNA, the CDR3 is TGCGCCAGCAGCTTGGGGGACCTTTCAAATGGAGAGACCCAGTACTTC.

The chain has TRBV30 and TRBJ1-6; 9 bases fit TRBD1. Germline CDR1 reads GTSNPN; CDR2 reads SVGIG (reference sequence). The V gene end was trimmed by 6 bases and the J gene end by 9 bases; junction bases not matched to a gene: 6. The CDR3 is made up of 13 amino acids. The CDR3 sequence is CACPTGGSSPLHF. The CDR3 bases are TGTGCCTGCCCGACAGGGGGGTCTTCACCCCTCCACTTT.

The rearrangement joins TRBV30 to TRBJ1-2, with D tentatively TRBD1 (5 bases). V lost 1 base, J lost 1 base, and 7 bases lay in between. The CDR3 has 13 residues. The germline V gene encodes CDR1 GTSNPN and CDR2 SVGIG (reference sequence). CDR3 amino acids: CAWSDGGNYGYTF. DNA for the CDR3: TGTGCCTGGAGTGACGGGGGTAACTATGGCTACACCTTC. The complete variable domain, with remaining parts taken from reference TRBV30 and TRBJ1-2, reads SQTIHQWPATLVQPVGSPLSLECTVEGTSNPNLYWYRQAAGRGLQLLFYSVGIGQISSEVPQNLSASRPQDRQFILSSKKLLLSDSGFYLCAWSDGGNYGYTFGSGTRLTVV.

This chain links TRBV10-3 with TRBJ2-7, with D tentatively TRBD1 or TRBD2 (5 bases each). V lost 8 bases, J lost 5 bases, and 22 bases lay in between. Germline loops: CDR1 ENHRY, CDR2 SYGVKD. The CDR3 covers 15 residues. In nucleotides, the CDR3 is TGTGCCATCGGGGACCCCCAAGGGAGAGGAGACGAGCAGTACTTC. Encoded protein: CAIGDPQGRGDEQYF.